These 2 T cell receptor beta chains were sequenced from one sample in a study of cytomegalovirus exposure and HLA in healthy donors (dated by TCRdb to between 2016 and 2019). Library generation was performed with the immunoSEQ multiplex PCR assay. A mixture of 60 forward primers for TCR Vbeta segments and 13 reverse primers for TCR Jbeta segments was used in the multiplex PCR. Held by TCRdb, this immuneACCESS table contains in-frame sequences only and omits some clones. Under half of the omission traces to an unresolved V gene where checked; the cause of the rest is unknown. Within this sample are 140,000 to 150,000 clones, with 76% of them counted one time only. Clones ranked in the top ten supply less than 2% of the sample. Sequences were obtained from PBMCs. The receptors here all came from a man aged 40-49 years in good health and CMV-seronegative.

The gene calls are TRBV30 and TRBJ2-1, with TRBD2 matching 7 bases. In germline, CDR1 is GTSNPN, CDR2 SVGIG (reference sequence). The CDR3 length is 13 residues. V lost 0 bases, J lost 9 bases, and 5 bases stayed unmatched. Here the CDR3 reads CAWSVQREAEQFF. Here the CDR3 DNA reads TGTGCCTGGAGTGTACAACGGGAGGCTGAGCAGTTCTTC. Drawing the rest from reference TRBV30 and TRBJ2-1, the complete variable domain is SQTIHQWPATLVQPVGSPLSLECTVEGTSNPNLYWYRQAAGRGLQLLFYSVGIGQISSEVPQNLSASRPQDRQFILSSKKLLLSDSGFYLCAWSVQREAEQFFGPGTRLTVL.

This clone has just a few counts. V gene TRBV6-6 combines with J gene TRBJ2-2; D possibly corresponds to TRBD1 (6 bases). CDR1 and CDR2 from the germline V gene are MNHNY and SVGAGI (reference sequence). The CDR3 is 15 amino acids. Trimming left V 6 bases short and J 3 bases short, with 14 bases between. CDR3 residues: CASREDSFYTGELFF. The CDR3, as DNA: TGTGCCAGCAGAGAGGACAGCTTTTACACCGGGGAGCTGTTTTTT.